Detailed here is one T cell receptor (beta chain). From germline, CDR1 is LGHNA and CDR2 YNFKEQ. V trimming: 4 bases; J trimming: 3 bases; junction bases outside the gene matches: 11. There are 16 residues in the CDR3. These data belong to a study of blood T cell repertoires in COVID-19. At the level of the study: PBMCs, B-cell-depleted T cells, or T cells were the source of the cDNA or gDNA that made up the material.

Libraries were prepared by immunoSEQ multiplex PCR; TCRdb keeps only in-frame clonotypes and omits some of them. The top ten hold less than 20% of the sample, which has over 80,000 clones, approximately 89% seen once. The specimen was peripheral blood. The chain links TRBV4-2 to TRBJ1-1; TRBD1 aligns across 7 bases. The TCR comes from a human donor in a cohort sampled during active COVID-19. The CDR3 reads CASSLNRGRTDTEAFF. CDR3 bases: TGTGCCAGCAGCCTAAATAGGGGGCGCACGGACACTGAAGCTTTCTTT.